These 16 T cell receptor beta chains originate from one sample sequenced in a study of Graves' ophthalmopathy and Graves' hyperthyroidism. The sequenced template was RNA, covering the TCR beta CDR3 region. The authors performed first-round RT-PCR with HTBI primers and then a second-round multiplex PCR. TCRdb analysed the multiplex PCR reads with MiXCR anew, one entry per CDR3 protein. The sample shows just over 400,000 distinct CDR3 sequences, 20% to 25% of them seen only once. Sample: peripheral blood. Every receptor here comes from a woman aged 18-30 years with stable Graves' hyperthyroidism.

This clonotype has at least ten counts. The rearrangement uses TRBV9 and TRBJ2-7; 10 positions agree with TRBD1. The CDR3 runs to 15 residues. CDR1 is SGDLS and CDR2 is YYNGEE in the germline V gene. J gave up 5 bases and V 4 bases, and 9 bases lay outside the gene matches. CDR3 coding DNA: TGTGCCAGCAGCCGTAGGGGGGACAGGGGCAACGAGCAGTACTTC. Protein sequence: CASSRRGDRGNEQYF.

This sequence joins TRBV7-2 and TRBJ1-5; tentatively, D is TRBD1 (5 bases). Germline lookup yields CDR1 SGHTA and CDR2 FQGNSA. V gave up 6 bases and J gave up 6 bases, with 18 bases separating them. The CDR3 has 15 residues. The CDR3 DNA follows: TGTGCCAGCAGTTCCACCGGGACCGAGGGTCAGCCCCAGCATTTT. It yields the protein CASSSTGTEGQPQHF.

Ten or more counts support this clonotype. The chain employs TRBV28 and TRBJ1-5; 8 nucleotides match TRBD1. The trim removed 6 bases at V and 4 bases at J, leaving 8 bases unmatched. The CDR3 has 15 residues. Per germline, CDR1 MDHEN and CDR2 SYDVKM. In DNA form, the CDR3 reads TGTGCCAGCAGCCCGGACAGGGTAAGGAATCAGCCCCAGCATTTT. Protein sequence: CASSPDRVRNQPQHF.

This clonotype has a handful of counts. The chain couples TRBV30 to TRBJ2-2; D possibly corresponds to TRBD1 (9 bases). V dropped 2 bases and J dropped 7 bases, with 20 bases sitting between them. The CDR3 length is 16 residues. CDR1 and CDR2 from the germline V gene are GTSNPN and SVGIG (reference sequence). For the CDR3, the DNA is TGTGCCTGGAGTCGGGGGGGACAGGGTATAGTCGGGGAGCTGTTTTTT. Its protein product is CAWSRGGQGIVGELFF. Full variable domain (rest looked up from reference TRBV30 and TRBJ2-2): SQTIHQWPATLVQPVGSPLSLECTVEGTSNPNLYWYRQAAGRGLQLLFYSVGIGQISSEVPQNLSASRPQDRQFILSSKKLLLSDSGFYLCAWSRGGQGIVGELFFGEGSRLTVL.

V gene TRBV7-2 combines with J gene TRBJ1-5; no clear D gene. V dropped 2 bases and J dropped 6 bases, with 14 bases sitting between them. Germline CDR1 and CDR2: SGHTA and FQGNSA. The CDR3 spans 15 residues. The CDR3 DNA sequence: TGTGCCAGCAGCTTACCTTCGGCAGGACCTCAGCCCCAGCATTTT. This encodes CASSLPSAGPQPQHF.

J is TRBJ2-4 and V is TRBV30; TRBD2 aligns across 7 bases. Unmatched junction bases numbered 11, after V lost 5 bases and J lost 10 bases. Germline CDR1 and CDR2: GTSNPN and SVGIG (reference sequence). CDR3 length equals 13 residues. CDR3 loop: CAWAPGGGNIQYF. As DNA, the CDR3 is TGTGCCTGGGCCCCTGGGGGGGGGAATATTCAGTACTTC.

Comment on this clonotype: Its ends do not fully match the called genes, so a read error is possible. V usage is TRBV7-2 and J usage is TRBJ2-7; possibly TRBD2 for D (5 bases). Germline V CDR1 and CDR2: SGHTA, FQGNSA. This CDR3 has 14 amino acids. The CDR3 DNA follows: TGTGCCAGCAGCTTAGCGGTCGGAGACTACGATCAGTACTTC. This encodes CASSLAVGDYDQYF.

This clonotype was seen ten or more times. The chain carries TRBV7-9 and TRBJ1-2, with TRBD1 identical over 7 bases. Germline CDR1 SEHNR, CDR2 FQNEAQ (reference sequence). This CDR3 spans 15 amino acids. V lost 5 bases and J lost 5; bases outside the gene matches: 11. CDR3 nucleotide sequence: TGTGCCAGCAGCCGTCGGGCAGGGGGTCCGTATGGCTACACCTTC. Amino acid sequence: CASSRRAGGPYGYTF.

The rearrangement joins TRBV6-1 to TRBJ2-7; D unclear. CDR1 and CDR2 (germline): MNHNS, SASEGT. This CDR3 contains 15 residues. Trimming left V 1 base short and J 0 bases short, with 10 bases between. The CDR3 bases are TGTGCCAGCAGTGAAGGTAGCAGCATCTCCTACGAGCAGTACTTC. This codes for CASSEGSSISYEQYF.

The V and J genes are TRBV19 and TRBJ1-5, with TRBD1 matching over 7 bases. The CDR3 sequence is 14 residues long. The V and J ends lost 6 bases and 3 bases, in that order; junction bases with no gene match: 5. Per the germline V gene, CDR1 is LNHDA and CDR2 is SQIVND (reference sequence). The CDR3 region has the DNA TGTGCCAGTAGACAGGGGAGCGACAATCAGCCCCAGCATTTT. This translates into CASRQGSDNQPQHF.

This clonotype was detected many times. The chain recombines TRBV4-2 with TRBJ2-5, with D possibly TRBD2 on 5 matching bases. This CDR3 contains 15 residues. V was pared by 4 bases and J by 2 bases, with 14 bases between. Germline CDR1 is LGHNA and CDR2 is YNFKEQ. This CDR3 reads CASSPSRTVQETQYF. In DNA form, the CDR3 reads TGTGCCAGCAGCCCGTCGCGGACTGTGCAAGAGACCCAGTACTTC.

This clonotype was counted at least ten times. The chain combines TRBV6-1 with TRBJ2-7, with TRBD1 identical over 9 bases. V shed 3 bases, J shed 5 bases, and the junction held 11 bases outside the gene matches. The CDR3 extends over 16 amino acids. CDR1 MNHNS and CDR2 SASEGT come from the germline V gene. DNA for the CDR3: TGTGCCAGCAGTGAGGATGAGGGACAGGGTTTTGACGAGCAGTACTTC. It is translated as CASSEDEGQGFDEQYF.

Many counts were recorded for this clonotype. V is TRBV27 and J is TRBJ1-1; no clear D gene. The V and J ends lost 6 bases and 4 bases respectively, with 15 bases between them. Germline lookup yields CDR1 MNHEY and CDR2 SMNVEV (reference sequence). This CDR3 has 14 amino acids. For the CDR3, the DNA is TGTGCCAGCAGCCTTACCCGCCGAGGCACTGAAGCTTTCTTT. Its protein product is CASSLTRRGTEAFF.

This clonotype was recorded at least ten times. The chain is built from TRBV12-3 or TRBV12-4 and TRBJ2-7; no clear D gene. The CDR3 loop spans 11 amino acids. The V end lost 8 bases, the J end lost 5 bases, and 10 bases lay between the germline ends. The CDR3 spells CASSAGDEQYF. The CDR3 DNA reads TGTGCCAGCTCGGCAGGAGACGAGCAGTACTTC.

This sequence joins TRBV27 and TRBJ1-1, with D tentatively TRBD1 (6 bases). V dropped 5 bases and J dropped 3 bases, with 16 bases sitting between them. CDR1 is MNHEY, CDR2 SMNVEV, per germline (reference sequence). The CDR3 consists of 15 residues. The CDR3, as DNA: TGTGCCAGCAGTCCCTCAGGGGAAGGGGACACTGAAGCTTTCTTT. Amino acid sequence: CASSPSGEGDTEAFF.

The chain carries TRBV20-1 and TRBJ2-7; maybe TRBD2 (6 bases). The CDR3 runs to 17 residues. V lost 4 bases to trimming and J lost 2 bases, with 24 bases between them. Germline assignment: CDR1 DFQATT and CDR2 SNEGSKA (reference sequence). Written as DNA, the CDR3 is TGCAGTGCTAACAGAAGGTTTGTCCAGGAGGGGACCTACGAGCAGTACTTC. This gives the protein CSANRRFVQEGTYEQYF.